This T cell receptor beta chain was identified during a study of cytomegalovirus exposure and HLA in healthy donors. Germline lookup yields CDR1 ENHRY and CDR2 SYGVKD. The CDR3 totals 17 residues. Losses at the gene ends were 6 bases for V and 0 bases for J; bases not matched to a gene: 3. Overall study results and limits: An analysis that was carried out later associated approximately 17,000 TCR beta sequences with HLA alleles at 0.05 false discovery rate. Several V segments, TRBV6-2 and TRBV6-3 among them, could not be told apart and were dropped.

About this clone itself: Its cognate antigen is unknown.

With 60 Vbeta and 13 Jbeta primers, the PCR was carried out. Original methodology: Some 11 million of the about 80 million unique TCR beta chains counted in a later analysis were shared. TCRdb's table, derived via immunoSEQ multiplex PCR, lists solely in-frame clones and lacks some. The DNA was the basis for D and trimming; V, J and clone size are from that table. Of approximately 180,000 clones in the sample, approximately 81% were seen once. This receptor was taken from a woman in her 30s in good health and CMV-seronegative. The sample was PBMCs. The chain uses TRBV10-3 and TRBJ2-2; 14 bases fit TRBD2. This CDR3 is CAIRGLAGAANTGELFF. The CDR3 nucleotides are TGTGCCATCAGGGGACTAGCGGGGGCCGCGAACACCGGGGAGCTGTTTTTT.